The text below deals with one TCR delta chain. The protein TCRdb gives is from a much larger clone and does not agree with this DNA's translation at residue 4, likely a read error; the protein shown here comes from the DNA. CDR1 is GEAIGNYY, CDR2 EKD, per germline. V lost 5 bases and J lost 4; bases outside the gene matches: 13. The length of the CDR3 is 17 residues. The data derive from a study of gamma-delta T cells after stem cell transplantation. TCRdb reanalysed the RT-PCR reads via CATT. The table has about 2,800 delta-chain clones, around 23% seen once. Material for sequencing was gamma-delta T cells. The chain joins TRDV2 to TRDJ1, with 12 bases identical to TRDD3. This sequence originates from a human donor. It is not recorded whose cells these are; they may come from a transplant donor. Written as DNA, the CDR3 is TGTGCCTGTGCCACGCTGAAACTGGGGGATACCGACGATAAACTCATCTTT. Amino acid sequence: CACATLKLGDTDDKLIF.